Listed here are 2 T cell receptor beta chains from one sample, sequenced in a study of beta chain features in type 1 diabetes. Of the isolated RNA, all was reverse transcribed, and so the sequenced material was expressed TCRB transcripts. Some clones are missing from TCRdb's copy, which holds only in-frame ones; the method was immunoSEQ multiplex PCR. Altogether 360,000 or so clones are present, roughly 21% being singletons, with the ten largest covering approximately 0.046%. Specimen: naive CD4+ T cells from blood. All receptors come from a woman aged 18-29 years in good health.

This clone was seen only a few times. The V and J genes are TRBV4-1 and TRBJ2-7, with 10 positions matching TRBD2. CDR3 length: 14 residues. Germline trimming cut 4 bases from V and 3 bases from J; bases unmatched to any gene: 3. Per germline, CDR1 MGHRA and CDR2 YSYEKL. CDR3 in amino acids: CASSLSGGSYEQYF. The CDR3 DNA follows: TGCGCCAGCAGCCTTAGCGGGGGGAGCTACGAGCAGTACTTC.

The chain carries TRBV29-1 and TRBJ1-2, with TRBD1 matching over 11 bases. V lost 1 base and J lost 2; bases outside the gene matches: 9. Germline CDR1 and CDR2: SQVTM and ANQGSEA. This CDR3 has 17 amino acids. The CDR3 sequence: CSVEGGYRDRGNYGYTF. As DNA, the CDR3 is TGCAGCGTTGAAGGAGGATACCGGGACAGGGGGAACTATGGCTACACCTTC.